The sequence of this TCR beta chain was determined in a study of cytotoxic CD8 clonotypes in ibrutinib-treated CLL. Findings and limits, study-wide: The study sampled sustained-remission and progressing patients at different times.

With respect to this clone: The antigen is undetermined.

Trimming cost V 4 bases and J 4 bases; bases outside gene matches: 4. CDR1 is KGHSH and CDR2 is LQKENI in the germline V gene. CDR3 size: 15 residues. T cells were sequenced at a targeted depth of 1 in 200,000 to 1 in 1 million. Sequencing was performed with immunoSEQ multiplex PCR; in TCRdb, only in-frame clones are kept and a portion is missing. The data contain approximately 92,000 clones, more than 70% of them singletons. The sequences come from PBMCs, collected after 24 months of ibrutinib treatment. The V gene is TRBV18, the J gene TRBJ1-5; 10 bases line up with TRBD1. The TCR was taken from a human donor with chronic lymphocytic leukemia. The DNA for the CDR3 is TGTGCCAGCTCACGGGACAGGGGAGGGAATCAGCCCCAGCATTTT. Translation: CASSRDRGGNQPQHF.